What follows is one T cell receptor beta chain and its context. Antigen specificity is unknown. The data belong to a study of T cell repertoires in cytomegalovirus infection. Study-level information: Public TCR beta signature analysis indicated the presence of both CMV infection and matching HLA type. Findings and caveats of the study: The ex vivo response showed dominance by HLA-C-restricted CMV-specific TCR beta clonotypes.

The CDR3 loop spans 15 amino acids. The V gene lost 1 base and the J gene lost 6 bases, with 15 bases spanning the gap. The germline gives CDR1 MNHEY, CDR2 SMNVEV (reference sequence). Each CDR3 protein gets one entry after TCRdb re-called the reads with MiXCR. Of 750,000 to 950,000 distinct CDR3 sequences listed, just under 30% are singletons. The source was cultured CD8+ T cells from PBMCs, collected from culture after CMV antigen stimulation. This sequence originates from a human donor in good health (CMV status not recorded). Some clones in this sample may be carry-over from other donors' samples. The chain is built from TRBV27 and TRBJ1-2, with D perhaps matching TRBD1 (6 bases). The CDR3 here is CASSLFLGGADGYTF. As DNA, the CDR3 is TGTGCCAGCAGTTTATTTCTGGGGGGCGCGGATGGCTACACCTTC.